Following are 26 T cell receptor beta chains from one sample sequenced in a study of early T cells in non-severe SARS-CoV-2 infection. MiXCR was run by TCRdb on the 5' RACE reads, yielding one entry per CDR3 protein. The sample has approximately 63,000 distinct CDR3 sequences; 5.9% are singletons. Sequenced here: whole blood, sampled at baseline. These receptors originate from an adult who was a healthcare worker with PCR-confirmed SARS-CoV-2 infection or an uninfected control (not recorded which).

The rearrangement links TRBV18 to TRBJ2-1; 8 bases agree with TRBD2. V shed 2 bases, J shed 8 bases, and the junction held 5 bases outside the gene matches. Germline V lookup: CDR1 KGHSH, CDR2 LQKENI. The CDR3 spans 14 residues. The CDR3 region has the DNA TGTGCCAGCTCACCAAAGCGGGAGAAGGATGAGCAGTTCTTC. Protein sequence: CASSPKREKDEQFF.

The chain employs TRBV6-6 and TRBJ2-5; 12 bases align to TRBD1. V dropped 2 bases and J dropped 5; count of bases not matched to a gene: 15. The germline CDR1 and CDR2 sequences are MNHNY and SVGAGI (reference sequence). This CDR3 spans 19 amino acids. The CDR3 here is CASSYPTRTGTGGEETQYF. DNA for the CDR3: TGTGCCAGCAGTTACCCAACTAGAACCGGGACAGGGGGCGAGGAGACCCAGTACTTC.

This clonotype came up many times. J is TRBJ2-7 and V is TRBV20-1; weak D call: TRBD2 (5 bases). V was pared by 2 bases and J by 3 bases, with 8 bases between. Germline lookup yields CDR1 DFQATT and CDR2 SNEGSKA (reference sequence). There are 12 residues in the CDR3. CDR3 DNA sequence: TGCAGTGCTAGAACGAGGGTCTACGAGCAGTACTTC. It specifies CSARTRVYEQYF.

J is TRBJ2-7 and V is TRBV25-1, with 7 bases aligning to TRBD1. Germline V gene sequence: CDR1 MGHDK, CDR2 SYGVNS. The junction had 11 bases not matched to a gene; V was cut back by 6 bases and J by 0 bases. This CDR3 is built from 16 residues. For the CDR3, the DNA is TGTGCCAGCAGCCATATCACAGGGGCCCCCTCCTACGAGCAGTACTTC. Protein product: CASSHITGAPSYEQYF.

Many counts were recorded for this clonotype. The rearrangement links TRBV28 to TRBJ2-7; no clear D. This CDR3 comprises 13 residues. Trimming stripped 1 base from V and 4 bases from J, with 8 bases between. The germline V gene encodes CDR1 MDHEN and CDR2 SYDVKM. CDR3 coding DNA: TGTGCCAGCAGTTTATCTGACCGGTACGAGCAGTACTTC. This codes for CASSLSDRYEQYF.

This clonotype has at least ten counts. This chain connects TRBV11-1 to TRBJ2-7; D gene ambiguous. This CDR3 is built from 15 residues. V was cut by 5 bases and J by 1 base, with 15 bases left in between. CDR1 is SGHAT, CDR2 FQDESV, per germline (reference sequence). CDR3 amino acids: CASSETRRFSYEQYF. In DNA form, the CDR3 reads TGTGCCAGCAGCGAAACCCGCAGATTTTCCTACGAGCAGTACTTC.

The CDR3 spells CASSLEGDTPSGGGTDTQYF. The CDR3 nucleotides read TGTGCCAGCAGCTTAGAGGGGGATACCCCTAGCGGCGGAGGGACAGATACGCAGTATTTT. V and J are TRBV7-2 and TRBJ2-3, with D perhaps TRBD2 (7 bases). V shed 1 base and J shed 3 bases, with 26 bases lying between them. The CDR3 is 20 amino acids. The germline V gene has CDR1 SGHTA and CDR2 FQGNSA.

The V gene is TRBV27, the J gene TRBJ2-3, with TRBD2 identical over 11 bases. In germline, CDR1 is MNHEY, CDR2 SMNVEV (reference sequence). The CDR3 runs 17 residues. V was pared by 5 bases and J by 3 bases, with 10 bases of the junction left unmatched. CDR3 DNA: TGTGCCAGCAGTCTAAGAACACTAGCGGGAGTGACAGATACGCAGTATTTT. Translation gives CASSLRTLAGVTDTQYF.

This clonotype has at least ten counts. The rearrangement uses TRBV15 and TRBJ2-2; D may be TRBD2 (6 bases). V was cut by 5 bases and J by 1 base, with 14 bases left in between. In germline, CDR1 is LNHNV, CDR2 YYDKDF (reference sequence). This CDR3 contains 16 residues. The CDR3 loop reads CATSSLGRENTGELFF. The CDR3 nucleotides are TGTGCCACCAGCTCCCTAGGGCGGGAGAACACCGGGGAGCTGTTTTTT.

The V and J genes are TRBV28 and TRBJ2-7, with TRBD2 matching over 7 bases. Germline CDR1 and CDR2: MDHEN and SYDVKM. V lost 2 bases and J lost 3; bases outside the gene matches: 4. The CDR3 is 14 amino acids. The CDR3 nucleotides read TGTGCCAGCAGTTTACAGCGGGGCTTCTACGAGCAGTACTTC. It encodes CASSLQRGFYEQYF.

The sample holds many counts of this clonotype. The V gene is TRBV14, the J gene TRBJ2-6; D call uncertain. The V gene's germline CDR1 is SGHDN and CDR2 FVKESK. This CDR3 has 15 amino acids. Trimming took 5 bases from V and 2 from J, leaving 10 bases between them. CDR3 sequence (DNA): TGTGCCAGCAGCACGACCGGTACTGGGGCCAACGTCCTGACTTTC. It specifies CASSTTGTGANVLTF.

This clonotype was counted ten times or more. The chain recombines TRBV20-1 with TRBJ2-7, with D perhaps matching TRBD2 (5 bases). Germline V lookup: CDR1 DFQATT, CDR2 SNEGSKA (reference sequence). CDR3 length: 12 residues. The CDR3 region has the DNA TGCAGCATTCTAGCTTATCCCTACGAGCAGTACTTC. Encoded protein: CSILAYPYEQYF.

This clonotype came up many times. This chain connects TRBV12-3 or TRBV12-4 to TRBJ1-3; a weak D match, TRBD1 (5 bases). Trimming removed 4 bases at V and 3 bases at J, with 7 bases between. This CDR3 has 13 amino acids. The DNA for the CDR3 is TGTGCCAGCAGTTCAGGGAATGGAAACACCATATATTTT. Translation gives CASSSGNGNTIYF.

This clonotype was seen repeatedly, ten times or more. The rearrangement uses TRBV2 and TRBJ1-1, with D hard to call. Trimming removed 3 bases from V and 0 bases from J, with 8 bases in between. The CDR3 sequence is 14 residues long. Germline V lookup: CDR1 SNHLY, CDR2 FYNNEI. CDR3 sequence reads: CASSDRQLNTEAFF. CDR3 nucleotides: TGTGCCAGCAGTGATAGGCAGTTGAACACTGAAGCTTTCTTT.

This clonotype was detected only a few times. The chain is built from TRBV7-6 and TRBJ1-3; possible D gene TRBD1, 5 bases. V was shortened by 3 bases and J by 3 bases, with 6 bases between the two germline ends. Germline V CDR1 and CDR2: SGHVS, FNYEAQ. This CDR3 has 13 residues. The CDR3 bases are TGTGCCAGCAGCTTGGGGCTTGGAAACACCATATATTTT. Its protein product is CASSLGLGNTIYF. The variable domain in full, completed from reference TRBV7-6 and TRBJ1-3, reads GAGVSQSPRYKVTKRGQDVALRCDPISGHVSLYWYRQALGQGPEFLTYFNYEAQQDKSGLPNDRFSAERPEGSISTLTIQRTEQRDSAMYRCASSLGLGNTIYFGEGSWLTVV.

This clonotype was observed many times. The chain joins TRBV5-6 to TRBJ2-7, with D perhaps matching TRBD1 (6 bases). This CDR3 is 13 amino acids long. Trimming took off 4 bases at V and 5 bases at J, with 13 bases between the two ends. Germline lookup yields CDR1 SGHDT and CDR2 YYEEEE. Written as DNA, the CDR3 is TGTGCCAGCAGCAGCCCGAACAGGGACGAGCAGTACTTC. This sequence encodes CASSSPNRDEQYF.

The table lists this clonotype with many counts. The chain joins TRBV7-8 to TRBJ1-4; D is undetermined. V was shortened by 2 bases and J by 0 bases, with 7 bases between the two germline ends. Germline V gives CDR1 SGHVS, CDR2 FQNEAQ. This CDR3 has 15 residues. The CDR3 sequence is CASSLREATNEKLFF. The CDR3 nucleotides read TGTGCCAGCAGCTTACGTGAAGCAACTAATGAAAAACTGTTTTTT.

The CDR3 protein is CASSYSSGIYGYTF. The CDR3 DNA is TGTGCCAGCAGTTACTCGAGCGGGATTTATGGCTACACCTTC. The V call is TRBV6-6, the J call TRBJ1-2, with D uncertain. The CDR3 totals 14 residues. From germline, CDR1 is MNHNY and CDR2 SVGAGI (reference sequence). Trimming removed 0 bases from V and 5 bases from J, with 10 bases in between.

Many counts were recorded for this clonotype. V gene TRBV11-2 combines with J gene TRBJ2-7, with D tentatively TRBD1 (6 bases). This CDR3 contains 18 residues. Germline-derived CDR1 and CDR2 are SGHAT and FQNNGV. V was clipped by 3 bases and J by 2 bases, with 23 bases between them. CDR3 residues: CASSFIERTADYTYEQYF. The CDR3 nucleotides are TGTGCCAGCAGCTTCATAGAGAGGACAGCCGATTATACCTACGAGCAGTACTTC.

The chain carries TRBV30 and TRBJ2-2, with D possibly being TRBD2 (6 bases). Trimming took off 7 bases at V and 3 bases at J, with 9 bases between the two ends. CDR3 length: 12 residues. Germline loops: CDR1 GTSNPN, CDR2 SVGIG (reference sequence). This CDR3 is CASREYTGELFF. The CDR3 DNA sequence: TGTGCCTCCCGGGAGTACACCGGGGAGCTGTTTTTT. The variable domain in full, with the rest retrieved from reference TRBV30 and TRBJ2-2, is SQTIHQWPATLVQPVGSPLSLECTVEGTSNPNLYWYRQAAGRGLQLLFYSVGIGQISSEVPQNLSASRPQDRQFILSSKKLLLSDSGFYLCASREYTGELFFGEGSRLTVL.

The chain is built from TRBV20-1 and TRBJ2-3; 12 nucleotides line up with TRBD2. V gave up 1 base and J gave up 3 bases; unmatched junction bases: 2. Germline V gives CDR1 DFQATT, CDR2 SNEGSKA (reference sequence). CDR3 length equals 15 residues. In nucleotides, the CDR3 is TGCAGTGCTAGAGGGCTAGCGGGAGGGACAGATACGCAGTATTTT. Encoded protein: CSARGLAGGTDTQYF.

This chain's CDR3 is CASWVQGAADTQYF. The CDR3, as DNA: TGTGCCAGCTGGGTACAGGGGGCCGCAGATACGCAGTATTTT. The V gene is TRBV6-5, the J gene TRBJ2-3, with 9 bases that match TRBD1. The CDR3 length is 14 residues. Germline loops: CDR1 MNHEY, CDR2 SVGAGI. After removal of 8 bases from V and 4 bases from J, the junction contained 7 bases not matched to a gene.

This clonotype occurred a few times. The rearrangement joins TRBV27 to TRBJ2-5; D is perhaps TRBD2 (5 bases). The V gene's germline CDR1 is MNHEY and CDR2 SMNVEV (reference sequence). Deletions cut 6 bases from V and 5 bases from J, with 16 bases between. The CDR3 extends over 14 amino acids. CDR3 region: CASSLGWRLETQYF. For the CDR3, the DNA is TGTGCCAGCAGCTTGGGATGGAGGTTGGAGACCCAGTACTTC.

This sequence joins TRBV5-4 and TRBJ2-7; the D is unclear. The V gene lost 3 bases and the J gene lost 3 bases, with 4 bases spanning the gap. The CDR3 contains 11 residues. Germline-derived CDR1 and CDR2 are SGHNT and YYREEE (reference sequence). The CDR3 DNA is TGTGCCAGCAGCTCGGACTACGAGCAGTACTTC. It is translated as CASSSDYEQYF.

The chain has TRBV2 and TRBJ1-2; D gene unclear. Germline lookup yields CDR1 SNHLY and CDR2 FYNNEI. This CDR3 comprises 17 residues. V lost 5 bases and J 0 bases, leaving 19 bases between the germline ends. The CDR3 sequence is CASSLQDGATSNYGYTF. The CDR3 coding sequence is TGTGCCAGCAGTCTGCAGGACGGAGCAACATCTAACTATGGCTACACCTTC.

The chain employs TRBV4-3 and TRBJ2-7; weak D call: TRBD2 (5 bases). Germline CDR1 is LGHNA and CDR2 is YSLEER. The CDR3 runs to 15 residues. V lost 0 bases and J lost 3, with 12 bases in between. The CDR3 DNA sequence: TGCGCCAGCAGCCAAGAGGCGGACGGGAACTACGAGCAGTACTTC. This translates into CASSQEADGNYEQYF.